The 11 T cell receptor beta chains reported below all come from one sample, sequenced in a study of cytomegalovirus exposure and HLA in healthy donors. Researchers ran the PCR with 60 Vbeta and 13 Jbeta primers. Using immunoSEQ multiplex PCR, the repertoire was profiled, and TCRdb retains in-frame clones only, with some absent. The sample lists roughly 120,000 clones, approximately 70% seen once, with approximately 4.3% in the top ten. The sequencing sample was made of PBMCs. These receptor sequences come from a man in his sixties in good health and CMV-seropositive.

The J gene is TRBJ1-1, the V gene TRBV11-2; D remains ambiguous. Trimming took off 4 bases at V and 7 bases at J, with 10 bases between the two ends. There are 12 residues in the CDR3. Germline V gene sequence: CDR1 SGHAT, CDR2 FQNNGV. The CDR3 coding sequence is TGTGCCAGCAGCTCGACTGGATTTGAAGCTTTCTTT. Amino acid sequence: CASSSTGFEAFF.

The rearrangement links TRBV6-5 to TRBJ1-5; tentatively, D is TRBD1 (5 bases). V lost 2 bases to trimming and J lost 6 bases, with 14 bases between them. Germline-derived CDR1 and CDR2 are MNHEY and SVGAGI. The CDR3 runs to 15 residues. CDR3 sequence: CASSYRGGRGQPQHF. DNA of the CDR3: TGTGCCAGCAGTTACCGGGGGGGGAGGGGTCAGCCCCAGCATTTT.

The chain uses TRBV10-3 and TRBJ2-1; 9 nucleotides match TRBD1. The CDR3 has 16 amino acids. The ends lost 3 bases at V and 8 bases at J; junction bases unmatched: 11. Germline V CDR1 and CDR2: ENHRY, SYGVKD. CDR3 loop: CAISEGGRTGVYEQFF. As DNA, the CDR3 is TGTGCCATCAGTGAAGGTGGGAGGACAGGGGTCTATGAGCAGTTCTTC.

This chain connects TRBV5-4 to TRBJ2-5, with D perhaps TRBD1 (5 bases). This CDR3 contains 12 residues. Trimming removed 6 bases at V and 1 base at J, with 7 bases between. In germline, CDR1 is SGHNT, CDR2 YYREEE (reference sequence). CDR3 region: CASKGSQETQYF. In nucleotides, the CDR3 is TGTGCCAGCAAGGGGTCCCAAGAGACCCAGTACTTC.

The chain links TRBV6-5 to TRBJ2-2; D remains ambiguous. This CDR3 comprises 10 residues. Germline V lookup: CDR1 MNHEY, CDR2 SVGAGI. V was shortened by 10 bases and J by 8 bases, with 8 bases between the two germline ends. CDR3 DNA: TGTGCCACCGAGAGGGGGGAGCTGTTTTTT. Encoded protein: CATERGELFF.

About this clone itself: Other DNA variants within this sample encode the same CDR3. The chain recombines TRBV9 with TRBJ1-6; 9 bases line up with TRBD1. Trimming at V came to 2 bases and at J to 10 bases, leaving 4 bases not matched to a gene. The germline V gene encodes CDR1 SGDLS and CDR2 YYNGEE. The CDR3 is 14 amino acids. Here the CDR3 DNA reads TGTGCCAGCAGCGTGGGACAGGGTGACTCACCCCTCCACTTT. Protein product: CASSVGQGDSPLHF.

In this sample, this clone turned up once. For the CDR3, the DNA is TGTGCCAGCAGCGTACGGGGGCAGGGGGAAGAGACCCAGTACTTC. This sequence encodes CASSVRGQGEETQYF. The gene calls are TRBV9 and TRBJ2-5; TRBD1 might be the D (7 bases). Trimming shortened V by 1 base and J by 3 bases, and 13 bases separated the two germline ends. The CDR3 covers 15 residues. Germline V gives CDR1 SGDLS, CDR2 YYNGEE.

There are a few counts of this clone. The rearrangement uses TRBV5-1 and TRBJ2-5, with 11 nucleotides matching TRBD2. Germline CDR1 is SGHRS and CDR2 is YFSETQ. Germline trimming cut 2 bases from V and 4 bases from J; bases unmatched to any gene: 16. This CDR3 has 19 amino acids. For the CDR3, the DNA is TGCGCCAGCAGCTTTACTAGCGGGGGAGTGGTTTCCTCCTCAGAGACCCAGTACTTC. This encodes CASSFTSGGVVSSSETQYF.

The chain employs TRBV4-2 and TRBJ2-2, with TRBD2 identical over 12 bases. The CDR3 extends over 17 amino acids. Losses at the gene ends were 4 bases for V and 6 bases for J; bases not matched to a gene: 9. Germline CDR1 LGHNA, CDR2 YNFKEQ. The CDR3, as DNA: TGTGCCAGCAGCCCTTGGACTAGCGGGGATGGTTCCGGGGAGCTGTTTTTT. Protein: CASSPWTSGDGSGELFF.

The rearrangement joins TRBV19 to TRBJ1-5, with D perhaps TRBD1 (5 bases). CDR3 size: 14 residues. Trimming took off 6 bases at V and 7 bases at J, with 16 bases between the two ends. The germline gives CDR1 LNHDA, CDR2 SQIVND (reference sequence). The CDR3 coding sequence is TGTGCCAGTAGGCCTCCGGGGGGGGACCAGCCCCAGCATTTT. Translation gives CASRPPGGDQPQHF.

J is TRBJ1-2 and V is TRBV5-1; D possibly corresponds to TRBD1 (5 bases). V was cut by 1 base and J by 4 bases, with 11 bases left in between. Germline CDR1 reads SGHRS; CDR2 reads YFSETQ. This CDR3 region has 14 residues. CDR3 sequence reads: CASSLLTDPYGYTF. CDR3 DNA: TGCGCCAGCAGCTTGTTGACAGACCCCTATGGCTACACCTTC.